What follows are 4 T cell receptor beta chains derived from one specimen sequenced in a study of T cells after yellow fever vaccination. A single record per CDR3 protein comes from TCRdb applying MiXCR to the 5' RACE reads. The repertoire includes approximately 10,000 distinct CDR3 sequences, roughly 6% of them detected once, and about 0.94% sits in the top ten. The starting material was PBMCs, either bulk or a sorted T-cell subset (CD4+, CD8+, memory, or dextramer-sorted; not recorded which), obtained on the day of the yellow fever booster vaccination. The receptors were gathered from a man aged 25-40 years who received the YFV17D yellow fever vaccine.

This clonotype was picked up many times. The chain recombines TRBV20-1 with TRBJ1-5; D perhaps matches TRBD1 (5 bases). Germline V gives CDR1 DFQATT, CDR2 SNEGSKA (reference sequence). The V gene lost 5 bases and the J gene lost 4 bases, with 15 bases spanning the gap. The CDR3 has 14 amino acids. In nucleotides, the CDR3 is TGCAGTGCTGGGGACGGATTTAAAAATCAGCCCCAGCATTTT. Translating it yields CSAGDGFKNQPQHF.

This clonotype is labeled as medium-sized (0.01 to 0.1%). The V call is TRBV9, the J call TRBJ2-1, with 8 bases fitting TRBD2. The CDR3 has 15 residues. After removal of 0 bases from V and 4 bases from J, the junction contained 3 bases not matched to a gene. Germline V gene data show CDR1 as SGDLS and CDR2 as YYNGEE. CDR3 bases: TGTGCCAGCAGCGTAGCTAGCGGGCCGTACAATGAGCAGTTCTTC. Translation: CASSVASGPYNEQFF. The variable domain in full, with the rest retrieved from reference TRBV9 and TRBJ2-1, is DSGVTQTPKHLITATGQRVTLRCSPRSGDLSVYWYQQSLDQGLQFLIQYYNGEERAKGNILERFSAQQFPDLHSELNLSSLELGDSALYFCASSVASGPYNEQFFGPGTRLTVL.

Many counts were recorded for this clonotype. The chain couples TRBV7-3 to TRBJ2-1; 8 bases align to TRBD2. This CDR3 has 16 residues. V shed 1 base and J 4 bases; nucleotides not matched to a gene: 6. CDR1 and CDR2 (germline): SGHTA, FQGTGA. The CDR3: CASSLIGSGTYNEQFF. The CDR3 region has the DNA TGTGCCAGCAGCTTAATCGGTAGCGGGACATACAATGAGCAGTTCTTC.

Many counts were recorded for this clonotype. The rearrangement links TRBV4-3 to TRBJ2-1; TRBD1 matches 8 bases. Trimming at V came to 2 bases and at J to 4 bases, leaving 7 bases not matched to a gene. This CDR3 contains 16 residues. Germline assignment: CDR1 LGHNA and CDR2 YSLEER. CDR3 DNA sequence: TGCGCCAGCAGCCAAACCCGGGACAGGAGGTACAATGAGCAGTTCTTC. This sequence encodes CASSQTRDRRYNEQFF.